This paragraph covers one T cell receptor beta chain sequence. The source of the sample is a study of blood T cell repertoires in COVID-19. Study overall: From the United States, Italy and Spain came samples of acute and convalescent COVID-19.

Authors' analysis steps: Reference gene primer amplification yielded estimated nucleated cell counts. Sequencing was performed with immunoSEQ multiplex PCR; in TCRdb, only in-frame clones are kept and a portion is missing. That table is the source of V, J and clone size, and D and trimming were worked out from the DNA. The sample includes fewer than 90,000 clones, 88% seen only once; the top ten take approximately 7.4%. CDR3 length: 14 amino acids. Germline V gene sequence: CDR1 MNHEY, CDR2 SVGAGI. Trimming at V came to 5 bases and at J to 7 bases, leaving 5 bases not matched to a gene. This rearrangement joins TRBV6-5 to TRBJ1-6; 7 bases agree with TRBD1. Source material: peripheral blood. The TCR was taken from a man in his sixties or seventies with acute or convalescent COVID-19. CDR3 DNA sequence: TGTGCCAGCAGTACCGGGACAGAGAATTCACCCCTCCACTTT. Translation gives CASSTGTENSPLHF.